Each of the 21 T cell receptor beta chains below was sequenced from the same sample in a study of graft-versus-host responses after intestinal transplantation. The repertoire was sequenced with immunoSEQ multiplex PCR; TCRdb's copy has only in-frame clones and lacks some. The sample yields tens of thousands of clones, 83% seen once. The sequencing used PBMCs, collected roughly 1,000 days after transplant. These receptors all stem from a human patient who received an intestinal transplant, so some T cells may come from the graft donor.

The chain combines TRBV5-1 with TRBJ1-2; D is possibly TRBD1 (5 bases). V dropped 4 bases and J dropped 6 bases, with 13 bases sitting between them. The germline V gene encodes CDR1 SGHRS and CDR2 YFSETQ. The CDR3 runs 13 residues. In DNA, the CDR3 is TGCGCCAGCAGCCAGCCCAGGGTTAATGGCTACACCTTC. Translated, it gives CASSQPRVNGYTF.

The chain is built from TRBV28 and TRBJ1-1; D gene uncertain. The CDR3 loop spans 12 amino acids. Germline V gives CDR1 MDHEN, CDR2 SYDVKM. The germline V and J ends were trimmed by 3 bases and 2 bases, with 4 bases remaining between them. CDR3 nucleotide sequence: TGTGCCAGCAGTTTCATCAACACTGAAGCTTTCTTT. Its translation: CASSFINTEAFF.

This clone has only one observation. This chain uses TRBV11-2 with TRBJ2-1, with D possibly being TRBD2 (7 bases). Trimming stripped 4 bases from V and 4 bases from J, with 17 bases between. The CDR3 has 16 residues. The V gene's germline CDR1 is SGHAT and CDR2 FQNNGV. Written as DNA, the CDR3 is TGTGCCAGCAGCTCCCCCTCCGGGGGGCGATACAATGAGCAGTTCTTC. It specifies CASSSPSGGRYNEQFF.

The chain recombines TRBV7-2 with TRBJ2-1; 7 nucleotides agree with TRBD1. From germline, CDR1 is SGHTA and CDR2 FQGNSA. The V gene end was trimmed by 1 base and the J gene end by 5 bases; junction bases not matched to a gene: 2. The CDR3 contains 14 residues. The CDR3 DNA sequence: TGTGCCAGCAGCTTAGACAGGGGCGACAATGAGCAGTTCTTC. This translates into CASSLDRGDNEQFF. The variable domain in full, with the rest retrieved from reference TRBV7-2 and TRBJ2-1, is GAGVSQSPSNKVTEKGKDVELRCDPISGHTALYWYRQSLGQGLEFLIYFQGNSAPDKSGLPSDRFSAERTGGSVSTLTIQRTQQEDSAVYLCASSLDRGDNEQFFGPGTRLTVL.

The chain employs TRBV6-5 and TRBJ2-7; maybe TRBD1 (5 bases). This CDR3 has 14 residues. Germline V lookup: CDR1 MNHEY, CDR2 SVGAGI. V lost 0 bases and J lost 4, with 10 bases in between. The CDR3 coding sequence is TGTGCCAGCAGTTACTCCCAGGGATCGTACGAGCAGTACTTC. Translation gives CASSYSQGSYEQYF.

The chain joins TRBV27 to TRBJ1-6; D call uncertain. V dropped 3 bases and J dropped 4 bases, with 19 bases sitting between them. Looked up from germline, CDR1 is MNHEY and CDR2 is SMNVEV (reference sequence). The CDR3 is made up of 18 amino acids. In DNA form, the CDR3 reads TGTGCCAGCAGTTTTAGTAGTGAGGGATGGAGTTATAATTCACCCCTCCACTTT. It is translated as CASSFSSEGWSYNSPLHF.

This chain joins TRBV5-6 and TRBJ2-2, with D perhaps TRBD1 or TRBD2 (5 bases each). Germline lookup yields CDR1 SGHDT and CDR2 YYEEEE. This CDR3 region has 15 residues. The V and J ends lost 7 bases and 6 bases respectively, with 19 bases between them. This chain's CDR3 is CASGRDPASAGELFF. In nucleotides, the CDR3 is TGTGCCAGCGGTAGGGACCCGGCTTCCGCCGGGGAGCTGTTTTTT.

The V and J genes are TRBV7-2 and TRBJ2-1; the match to TRBD1 covers 8 bases. The CDR3 has 13 amino acids. Trimming at V came to 3 bases and at J to 6 bases, leaving 1 base not matched to a gene. Germline V CDR1 and CDR2: SGHTA, FQGNSA. The CDR3 coding sequence is TGTGCCAGCAGCTTTACAGGGGGCAATGAGCAGTTCTTC. Translating gives CASSFTGGNEQFF.

The chain employs TRBV13 and TRBJ1-2; no firm D call. The germline V gene has CDR1 PRHDT and CDR2 FYEKMQ (reference sequence). The CDR3 totals 15 residues. The ends were cut back, 5 bases at V and 5 bases at J, with 18 bases in the middle. The CDR3 DNA follows: TGTGCCAGCAGCGTGGGCAGGTCCCTATCATATGGCTACACCTTC. Protein: CASSVGRSLSYGYTF. The full variable domain, its missing parts supplied by reference TRBV13 and TRBJ1-2, is AAGVIQSPRHLIKEKRETATLKCYPIPRHDTVYWYQQGPGQDPQFLISFYEKMQSDKGSIPDRFSAQQFSDYHSELNMSSLELGDSALYFCASSVGRSLSYGYTFGSGTRLTVV.

This clone is medium-sized within its sample. This chain joins TRBV28 and TRBJ1-2; 8 bases are shared with TRBD1. The CDR3 length is 12 residues. Germline lookup yields CDR1 MDHEN and CDR2 SYDVKM. V lost 8 bases to trimming and J lost 4 bases; unmatched junction nucleotides: 3. CDR3 sequence: CASSGQGYGYTF. The CDR3 DNA sequence: TGTGCCAGCTCTGGACAGGGCTATGGCTACACCTTC.

This clone was found once. The chain joins TRBV5-8 to TRBJ2-4; no clear D. V was cut by 3 bases and J by 8 bases, with 9 bases left in between. Germline V CDR1 and CDR2: SGHTS, YDEGEE. The CDR3 totals 12 residues. The CDR3 DNA is TGTGCCAGCAGCTCACTCCCGGACATTCAGTACTTC. Translation gives CASSSLPDIQYF. The full variable domain, its missing parts supplied by reference TRBV5-8 and TRBJ2-4, is EAGVTQSPTHLIKTRGQQATLRCSPISGHTSVYWYQQALGLGLQFLLWYDEGEERNRGNFPPRFSGRQFPNYSSELNVNALELEDSALYLCASSSLPDIQYFGAGTRLSVL.

A note on this clone: At the DNA level, this CDR3 is encoded by other sequences in the same sample as well. The chain recombines TRBV6-1 with TRBJ2-5, with D possibly being TRBD2 (6 bases). Germline values: CDR1 MNHNS, CDR2 SASEGT. Trimming left V 3 bases short and J 7 bases short, with 15 bases between. The CDR3 runs 14 residues. The CDR3 here is CASSEGSGVGTQYF. In nucleotides, the CDR3 is TGTGCCAGCAGTGAGGGTTCGGGGGTGGGGACCCAGTACTTC.

The CDR3 nucleotides read TGTGCCAGCAGCTCTACCGGGACTAGCGGATTTGAGCAGTTCTTC. This encodes CASSSTGTSGFEQFF. The V gene is TRBV7-3, the J gene TRBJ2-1; 11 bases fit TRBD2. CDR3 size: 15 residues. V dropped 4 bases and J dropped 9; count of bases not matched to a gene: 8. Germline loops: CDR1 SGHTA, CDR2 FQGTGA.

This chain links TRBV7-7 with TRBJ2-2; D not resolved. Germline V gene sequence: CDR1 SSHAT, CDR2 FNYEAQ (reference sequence). This CDR3 is 12 amino acids long. The V and J ends lost 10 bases and 5 bases respectively, with 11 bases between them. The CDR3 bases are TGTGCCACTCGAGCTCCAACCGGGGAGCTGTTTTTT. This translates into CATRAPTGELFF.

The V gene is TRBV7-6, the J gene TRBJ2-7; D not resolved. In germline, CDR1 is SGHVS, CDR2 FNYEAQ. CDR3 length equals 12 residues. Trimming removed 5 bases from V and 6 bases from J, with 11 bases in between. The CDR3 region is CASSPPAGEQYF. In nucleotides, the CDR3 is TGTGCCAGCAGCCCCCCTGCTGGCGAGCAGTACTTC. Using reference TRBV7-6 and TRBJ2-7 for the parts outside the CDR3, the full variable domain is GAGVSQSPRYKVTKRGQDVALRCDPISGHVSLYWYRQALGQGPEFLTYFNYEAQQDKSGLPNDRFSAERPEGSISTLTIQRTEQRDSAMYRCASSPPAGEQYFGPGTRLTVT.

About this clone: The junction and the germline gene differ at one end; a read error may be behind it. V gene TRBV28 combines with J gene TRBJ1-6; D is unresolved. The CDR3 covers 12 residues. CDR1 and CDR2 (germline): MDHEN, SYDVKM. The CDR3 loop reads CASSLNGKPPHF. The CDR3 bases are TGTGCCAGCAGTTTAAATGGGAAACCCCCCCACTTT.

This clone was picked up a small number of times. The chain uses TRBV5-8 and TRBJ2-2; no firm D call. The ends were cut back, 4 bases at V and 7 bases at J, with 14 bases in the middle. The length of the CDR3 is 14 residues. Germline-derived CDR1 and CDR2 are SGHTS and YDEGEE. The CDR3 loop reads CASSRWAAHGELFF. In DNA, the CDR3 is TGTGCCAGCAGCCGGTGGGCCGCTCACGGGGAGCTGTTTTTT. Complete variable domain (other parts from reference TRBV5-8 and TRBJ2-2): EAGVTQSPTHLIKTRGQQATLRCSPISGHTSVYWYQQALGLGLQFLLWYDEGEERNRGNFPPRFSGRQFPNYSSELNVNALELEDSALYLCASSRWAAHGELFFGEGSRLTVL.

The chain recombines TRBV5-6 with TRBJ2-5; unclear D gene. The germline V gene has CDR1 SGHDT and CDR2 YYEEEE. This CDR3 has 14 residues. V was trimmed by 0 bases and J by 1 base, leaving 7 bases between them. The CDR3 DNA sequence: TGTGCCAGCAGCTTGGGATGGGTCCAAGAGACCCAGTACTTC. Translated, it gives CASSLGWVQETQYF.

The chain couples TRBV10-3 to TRBJ1-2; D is ambiguous. The CDR3 consists of 14 residues. The V end was cut by 0 bases, the J end by 7 bases, with 12 bases between. Germline CDR1 ENHRY, CDR2 SYGVKD. The CDR3 DNA follows: TGTGCCATCAGTGAGTCTGAGGCGAGAGGTGGCTACACCTTC. Residues: CAISESEARGGYTF.

CDR3 sequence reads: CASSEATPEDYEQYF. Written as DNA, the CDR3 is TGTGCCAGCAGTGAAGCCACCCCAGAAGACTACGAGCAGTACTTC. The rearrangement uses TRBV2 and TRBJ2-7; D is uncertain. Looked up from germline, CDR1 is SNHLY and CDR2 is FYNNEI. V was trimmed by 0 bases and J by 3 bases, leaving 12 bases between them. There are 15 residues in the CDR3.

Points on this clone: Distinct nucleotide sequences in the sample also encode this CDR3. The rearrangement joins TRBV4-1 to TRBJ1-4; D might be TRBD1 (6 bases). V was pared by 1 base and J by 0 bases, with 6 bases between. The CDR3 contains 15 residues. Germline loops: CDR1 MGHRA, CDR2 YSYEKL. DNA for the CDR3: TGCGCCAGCAGCCAAGGGACAGCAACTAATGAAAAACTGTTTTTT. Translation: CASSQGTATNEKLFF.